This T cell receptor (beta chain) was retrieved from a study of blood T cell repertoires in COVID-19. Study overall: PBMCs, B-cell-depleted T cells, or T cells were the source of the cDNA or gDNA that made up the material.

Some clones are missing from TCRdb's copy, which holds only in-frame ones; the method was immunoSEQ multiplex PCR. The sample contains 100,000 or so clones, 70% to 85% of which appear only once. This CDR3 region has 13 residues. Germline CDR1 GTSNPN, CDR2 SVGIG (reference sequence). Trimming left V 2 bases short and J 3 bases short, with 8 bases between. The clonotype was recovered from a man between 65 and 79 years old with active or convalescent COVID-19. The specimen sequenced was peripheral blood. This rearrangement joins TRBV30 to TRBJ1-5; D remains unclear. The CDR3 sequence: CAWSKDSNQPQHF. The CDR3 DNA reads as TGTGCCTGGAGTAAGGACTCCAATCAGCCCCAGCATTTT.